This paragraph reports one T cell receptor beta chain. Clones were read by immunoSEQ multiplex PCR, and TCRdb kept only the in-frame ones, dropping some. The sample consists of roughly 380,000 clones, 85% of them appearing once. Trimming cost V 3 bases and J 4 bases; bases outside gene matches: 6. Per the germline V gene, CDR1 is KGHDR and CDR2 is SFDVKD. The CDR3 is 15 amino acids. The sample is drawn from a study of Ad26.COV2.S vaccination and SARS-CoV-2 variants. The treatment was: approximately 18 received Ad26.COV2.S at low or high dose, single or two shots; about 5 received placebo; per-sample allocation not given. Sampling took place 63 days after the first vaccine or placebo injection.

The receptor was derived from a person between 18 and 59 years old who received the Ad26.COV2.S COVID-19 vaccine or a placebo. The input for sequencing was peripheral blood, taken in a trial of Ad26.COV2.S vaccine versus placebo. The chain recombines TRBV24-1 with TRBJ1-1; 8 nucleotides line up with TRBD1. CDR3 nucleotide sequence: TGTGCCACCAGTGATGAAACAGGGGGTATCACTGAAGCTTTCTTT. Protein sequence: CATSDETGGITEAFF.